This is a list of T cell receptor beta chains from one sample in a study of siplizumab effects on memory and regulatory T cells. Method: immunoSEQ multiplex PCR; TCRdb's copy keeps in-frame clones and lacks some. The table lists tens of thousands of clones, roughly 97% of them singletons, with 0.025% to 0.035% in the top ten. The specimen sequenced was naive CD4+ T cells sorted from blood. The receptor set was obtained from a human donor in good health. Each CDR3 is given with its conserved first and last residue. A D gene is named only where the DNA matches it firmly. Rows give clone size only sometimes, using once, few, many, or a class for an expanded clone.

j_call,d_call,v_call,clone_size,cdr3_aa,cdr3_nt
TRBJ2-1,.,TRBV2,.,CGQHMSGKQFF,TGTGGCCAGCATATGTCCGGGAAACAGTTCTTC
TRBJ1-6,TRBD1,TRBV10-3,.,CASAGQENSPLHF,TGTGCCAGCGCGGGACAGGAAAATTCACCCCTCCACTTT
TRBJ1-2,TRBD1,TRBV28,once,CASSRYTGGAEGYTF,TGTGCCAGCAGTCGCTACACAGGGGGCGCAGAGGGCTACACCTTC
TRBJ2-3,.,TRBV6-5,.,CASSYSSPRTDTQYF,TGTGCCAGCAGTTACTCGAGCCCGCGCACAGATACGCAGTATTTT
TRBJ1-2,TRBD1,TRBV18,once,CASSPKGQGDYGYTF,TGTGCCAGCTCACCCAAGGGACAGGGCGACTATGGCTACACCTTC
TRBJ1-3,.,TRBV28,.,CASSYPDQRNTIYF,TGTGCCAGCAGCTACCCCGACCAGAGAAACACCATATATTTT
TRBJ2-7,TRBD1,TRBV27,.,CASSSGGANEQYF,TGTGCCAGCAGCTCAGGGGGCGCGAACGAGCAGTACTTC
TRBJ1-4,.,TRBV6-1,.,CASIRLGQINEKLFF,TGTGCCAGCATTCGTTTAGGTCAGATAAATGAAAAACTGTTTTTT
TRBJ2-6,.,TRBV7-2,once,CASSLGVSGAGANVLTF,TGTGCCAGCAGCTTAGGGGTCTCGGGGGCCGGGGCCAACGTCCTGACTTTC
TRBJ2-5,TRBD1,TRBV11-3,.,CASSLGDRSQETQYF,TGTGCCAGCAGCTTAGGGGACAGGTCACAAGAGACCCAGTACTTC
TRBJ2-5,.,TRBV7-2,.,CASSQVWGEETQYF,TGTGCCAGCAGCCAAGTGTGGGGGGAAGAGACCCAGTACTTC
TRBJ2-7,TRBD1,TRBV11-2,.,CASSPRPRQGTKYEQYF,TGTGCCAGCAGCCCACGTCCTAGACAGGGGACGAAGTACGAGCAGTACTTC
TRBJ2-3,.,TRBV19,.,CASSPSRFGVTDTQYF,TGTGCCAGTAGTCCTTCCCGGTTTGGTGTCACAGATACGCAGTATTTT
TRBJ1-6,.,TRBV11-3,.,CASSPTDWSSYNSPLHF,TGTGCCAGCAGCCCAACCGACTGGAGCTCCTATAATTCACCCCTCCACTTT
TRBJ1-2,TRBD1,TRBV4-3,.,CASSQDHRGREGYTF,TGCGCCAGCAGCCAAGATCACAGGGGGCGGGAAGGCTACACCTTC